This TCR beta chain was observed in a study of PD-1 blockade in classical Hodgkin lymphoma. The CDR3 runs 13 residues. Trimming took 4 bases from V and 8 from J; bases not matched to a gene: 7. Germline V gene lookup returns CDR1 SGHRS and CDR2 YFSETQ. Broader study findings: Those achieving complete response showed baseline diversity like newly diagnosed patients. Repertoire difference causes, possibly disease activity or prior therapy, remain undefined. Compared with healthy donors, newly diagnosed patients reportedly showed lower baseline TCR diversity.

This clone appeared once. As yet, its antigen is unknown. Time point described: cycle 4 day 1 (C4D1), after less than 7 weeks of nivolumab. Each of the patients experienced relapse following autologous stem cell transplantation, and their brentuximab vedotin exposure differed. Purification of CD4+ T cells from thawed PBMCs was performed via magnetic negative selection. Complete response, partial response or progressive disease made up the best responses. The protocol was immunoSEQ multiplex PCR, while the TCRdb copy is restricted to in-frame clones and leaves out a portion. The data show over 10,000 clones, around 85% seen once.

The receptor was isolated from a human donor with classical Hodgkin lymphoma. Sequenced material: CD4+ T cells from blood, taken before the fourth cycle of nivolumab. The rearrangement uses TRBV5-1 and TRBJ1-2; TRBD1 matches at 8 bases. Here the CDR3 DNA reads TGCGCCAGCAGCCCCCAGACAGGGGACGGCTACACCTTC. Its translation: CASSPQTGDGYTF.